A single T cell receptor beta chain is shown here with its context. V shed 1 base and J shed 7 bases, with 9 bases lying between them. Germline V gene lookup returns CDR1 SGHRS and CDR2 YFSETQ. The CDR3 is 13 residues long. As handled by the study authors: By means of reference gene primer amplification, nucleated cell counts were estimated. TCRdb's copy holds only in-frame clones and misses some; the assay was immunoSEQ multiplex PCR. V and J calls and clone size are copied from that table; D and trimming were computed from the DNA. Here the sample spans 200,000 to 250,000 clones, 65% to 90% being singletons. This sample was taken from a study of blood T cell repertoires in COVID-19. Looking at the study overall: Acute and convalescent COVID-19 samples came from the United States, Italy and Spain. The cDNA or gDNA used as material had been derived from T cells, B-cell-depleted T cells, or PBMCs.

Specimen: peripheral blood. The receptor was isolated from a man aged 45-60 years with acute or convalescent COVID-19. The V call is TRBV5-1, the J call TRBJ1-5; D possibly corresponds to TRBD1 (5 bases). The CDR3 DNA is TGCGCCAGCAGCTTGACAGGTCCGCAGCCCCAGCATTTT. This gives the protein CASSLTGPQPQHF.